This passage covers 9 T cell receptor beta chains from one sample sequenced in a study of T cell clonotyping in hematopoietic cell transplantation. Generated by immunoSEQ multiplex PCR, the TCRdb table keeps only in-frame clones and is missing some. This sample has 25,000 to 35,000 clones, with about 93% found just once. The time point denotes: recipient sample about 28 days before transplant, after cytoreduction. The source was peripheral blood mononuclear cells, collected before stem cell transplant. The receptors derive from a man between 45 and 60 years old with acute myeloid leukemia. Some clones in this sample may be carry-over from other donors' samples.

Concerning this clone: Other DNA variants within this sample encode the same CDR3. The CDR3 loop reads CASSIDGMNTEAFF. The CDR3 DNA reads as TGTGCCAGTAGTATAGACGGCATGAACACTGAAGCTTTCTTT. The chain has TRBV19 and TRBJ1-1; D is undetermined. Trimming pared 0 bases from V and 0 bases from J, leaving 5 bases between. The CDR3 covers 14 residues. Germline CDR1 LNHDA, CDR2 SQIVND (reference sequence).

This sequence joins TRBV4-3 and TRBJ1-1; D perhaps matches TRBD1 (6 bases). The germline V gene has CDR1 LGHNA and CDR2 YSLEER. Trimming stripped 1 base from V and 1 base from J, with 13 bases between. The CDR3 length is 16 residues. In DNA form, the CDR3 reads TGCGCCAGCAGCCAAGCTCACAGGGAATGGAACACTGAAGCTTTCTTT. Translating gives CASSQAHREWNTEAFF.

This clone is a singleton in its sample. This rearrangement joins TRBV7-2 to TRBJ2-7; D may be TRBD2 (5 bases). The CDR3 contains 15 residues. CDR1 is SGHTA and CDR2 is FQGNSA in the germline V gene. Trimming removed 1 base from V and 3 bases from J, with 13 bases in between. In DNA, the CDR3 is TGTGCCAGCAGCTTAGGACCGAGCGGATACTACGAGCAGTACTTC. Translating it yields CASSLGPSGYYEQYF.

The CDR3 here is CAWSGASGSGDEQFF. The CDR3 DNA sequence: TGTGCCTGGAGTGGCGCTAGCGGGAGTGGGGATGAGCAGTTCTTC. The J gene is TRBJ2-1, the V gene TRBV30; TRBD2 aligns across 10 bases. The length of the CDR3 is 15 residues. V was clipped by 1 base and J by 8 bases; unmatched bases: 8. Germline loops: CDR1 GTSNPN, CDR2 SVGIG (reference sequence).

The rearrangement uses TRBV11-1 and TRBJ2-7, with 11 bases matching TRBD1. This CDR3 contains 16 residues. Germline CDR1 SGHAT, CDR2 FQDESV (reference sequence). V lost 4 bases, J lost 0 bases, and 5 bases stayed unmatched. CDR3 DNA sequence: TGTGCCAGCAGCTCCTCCGGGACAGGGGGCTCCTACGAGCAGTACTTC. It yields the protein CASSSSGTGGSYEQYF.

This clone appeared a single time. The gene calls are TRBV6-5 and TRBJ2-3, with D perhaps matching TRBD1 or TRBD2 (5 bases each). V was shortened by 2 bases and J by 5 bases, with 14 bases between the two germline ends. This CDR3 spans 15 amino acids. Germline assignment: CDR1 MNHEY and CDR2 SVGAGI. CDR3 bases: TGTGCCAGCAGTTACGGGTTAACAGGAGGAGATACGCAGTATTTT. Translated: CASSYGLTGGDTQYF.

V and J are TRBV27 and TRBJ1-1; 7 bases match TRBD1. The CDR3 sequence is 14 residues long. V trimming: 9 bases; J trimming: 5 bases; junction bases outside the gene matches: 12. Germline CDR1 and CDR2: MNHEY and SMNVEV (reference sequence). CDR3 amino acids: CASKLTGWGTEAFF. The CDR3 DNA is TGTGCCAGTAAACTGACAGGGTGGGGGACTGAAGCTTTCTTT.

This rearrangement joins TRBV9 to TRBJ2-5; D not certain. Germline V CDR1 and CDR2: SGDLS, YYNGEE. The germline V and J ends were trimmed by 4 bases and 7 bases, with 17 bases remaining between them. The CDR3 sequence is 14 residues long. CDR3 sequence (DNA): TGTGCCAGCAGCCGCGCCCATCAATCGGGGACCCAGTACTTC. Protein: CASSRAHQSGTQYF.

The chain is built from TRBV28 and TRBJ2-7; 11 nucleotides match TRBD2. Unmatched junction bases numbered 5, after V lost 6 bases and J lost 1 base. CDR3 length equals 15 residues. Germline assignment: CDR1 MDHEN and CDR2 SYDVKM. The CDR3 DNA reads TGTGCCAGCAGCCCAACTAGCGGGAGTTCCTACGAGCAGTACTTC. It translates to CASSPTSGSSYEQYF.